The TCR beta chain under discussion was sequenced for a study of CD8+ T cells in alopecia areata. General observations from the study: Affected lesional scalp, above all in alopecia totalis/universalis, was more clonal than normal scalp. On tofacitinib, scalp and blood still held many of the expanded lesional clones.

Concerning this clone itself: The antigen remains unidentified.

This CDR3 is 16 amino acids long. Losses at the gene ends were 3 bases for V and 7 bases for J; bases not matched to a gene: 8. Per germline, CDR1 SGDLS and CDR2 YYNGEE. cDNA reverse transcribed from extracted RNA served as the sequencing template. Here immunoSEQ multiplex PCR was the method, and the copy in TCRdb shows in-frame clones only, minus some. The sample yields about 76,000 clones, roughly 30% seen once. Specified treatment: oral pan-JAK inhibitor, 5-10 mg twice daily. Peripheral blood, together with lesional scalp punch biopsies, was collected from alopecia areata patients. This TCR was sampled from a human donor with alopecia areata. This sequence joins TRBV9 and TRBJ2-2, with 11 bases identical to TRBD1. This specimen was CD8+ T cells sorted from blood, taken at week 4, from a patient treated with tofacitinib. The CDR3 DNA reads TGTGCCAGCAGCGCTGAGGACAGGGGGCAAATCGGGGAGCTGTTTTTT. It specifies CASSAEDRGQIGELFF.